This T cell receptor (beta chain) was retrieved from a study of human CD8 memory T cell subsets. Preparation of the TCR beta libraries relied on UMI-labeled 5' RACE. TCRdb processed the 5' RACE reads again and assigns one entry to each CDR3 protein, with no DNA. With 10,000 or so distinct CDR3 sequences in the sample, the ten largest clones hold 20%. The CDR3 loop spans 14 amino acids. Germline V gene sequence: CDR1 MNHEY, CDR2 SMNVEV (reference sequence). The sequence derives from a human donor in good health. Sequencing was carried out using CD8+ T cells from PBMCs. The V and J genes are TRBV27 and TRBJ2-4; TCRdb's assignment of TRBD2 cannot be checked, as there is no DNA. The CDR3: CASSSGTSADIQYF.